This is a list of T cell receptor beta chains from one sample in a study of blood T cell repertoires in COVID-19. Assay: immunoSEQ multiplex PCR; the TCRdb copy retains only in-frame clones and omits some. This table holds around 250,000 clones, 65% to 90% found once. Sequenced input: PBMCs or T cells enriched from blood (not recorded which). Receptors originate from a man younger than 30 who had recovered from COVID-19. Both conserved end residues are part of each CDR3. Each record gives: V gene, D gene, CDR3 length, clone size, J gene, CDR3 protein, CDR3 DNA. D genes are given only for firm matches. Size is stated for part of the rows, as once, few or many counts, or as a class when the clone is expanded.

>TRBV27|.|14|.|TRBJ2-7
CASSLAARADEQYF
TGTGCCAGCAGTCTCGCCGCCAGGGCGGACGAGCAGTACTTC
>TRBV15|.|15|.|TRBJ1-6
CATSRAFSNNSPLHF
TGTGCCACCAGCAGAGCGTTCTCTAATAATTCACCCCTCCACTTT
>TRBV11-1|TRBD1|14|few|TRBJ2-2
CASSPGQAVGELFF
TGTGCCAGCAGCCCGGGACAGGCGGTCGGGGAGCTGTTTTTT
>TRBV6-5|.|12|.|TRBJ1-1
CASRNRETEAFF
TGTGCCAGCAGAAACAGGGAGACGGAAGCTTTCTTT
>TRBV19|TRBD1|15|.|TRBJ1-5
CASSPQDRGGQPQHF
TGTGCCAGTAGTCCCCAGGACAGGGGTGGCCAGCCCCAGCATTTT
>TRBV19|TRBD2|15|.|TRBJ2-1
CASSTLAGGYNEQFF
TGTGCCAGTAGTACCTTGGCGGGGGGCTACAATGAGCAGTTCTTC
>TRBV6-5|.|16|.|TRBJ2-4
CASSYGQFLAKNIQYF
TGTGCCAGCAGTTACGGGCAGTTTCTAGCCAAAAACATTCAGTACTTC
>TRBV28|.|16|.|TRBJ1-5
CASSLPGAGSNQPQHF
TGTGCCAGCAGCTTACCTGGGGCCGGTAGCAATCAGCCCCAGCATTTT
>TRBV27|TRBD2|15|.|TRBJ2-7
CASSWTGGRGSEQYF
TGTGCCAGCAGTTGGACTGGCGGGAGGGGTTCCGAGCAGTACTTC
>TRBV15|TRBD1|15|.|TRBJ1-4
CATSFRDRGDEKLFF
TGTGCCACCAGCTTCCGGGACAGGGGGGATGAAAAACTGTTTTTT
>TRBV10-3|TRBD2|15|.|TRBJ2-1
CAISESIGTSNEQFF
TGTGCCATCAGTGAGTCGATAGGGACTAGCAATGAGCAGTTCTTC
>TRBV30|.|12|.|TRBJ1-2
CAWSSGGYGYTF
TGTGCCTGGAGTTCGGGGGGCTATGGCTACACCTTC
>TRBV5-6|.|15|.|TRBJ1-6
CASSVLPGDNSPLHF
TGTGCCAGCAGCGTACTCCCGGGGGATAATTCACCCCTCCACTTT
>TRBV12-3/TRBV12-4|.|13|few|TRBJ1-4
CASQAYLNEKLFF
TGTGCCAGCCAGGCGTACCTGAATGAAAAACTGTTTTTT
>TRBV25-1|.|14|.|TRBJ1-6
CASRTQGSGSPLHF
TGTGCCAGCAGAACCCAGGGATCGGGTTCACCCCTCCACTTT
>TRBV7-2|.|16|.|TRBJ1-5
CASSRGGGAGNQPQHF
TGTGCCAGCAGTAGGGGTGGGGGAGCGGGTAATCAGCCCCAGCATTTT
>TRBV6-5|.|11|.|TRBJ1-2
CASSRVYGYTF
TGTGCCAGCAGTAGAGTCTATGGCTACACCTTC
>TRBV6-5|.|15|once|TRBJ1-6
CASSEVSARNSPLHF
TGTGCCAGCTCCGAGGTTTCGGCCCGCAATTCACCCCTCCACTTT
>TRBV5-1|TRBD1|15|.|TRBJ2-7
CASSSDRDFAYEQYF
TGCGCCAGCAGCTCGGACAGGGATTTTGCCTACGAGCAGTACTTC
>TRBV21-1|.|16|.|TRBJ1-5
CASSNSTGNGNQPQHF
TGTGCCAGCAGCAATTCTACAGGGAACGGCAATCAGCCCCAGCATTTT
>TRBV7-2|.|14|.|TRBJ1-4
CASSGGLTNEKLFF
TGTGCCAGCAGTGGGGGACTTACTAATGAAAAACTGTTTTTT
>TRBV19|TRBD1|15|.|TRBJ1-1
CASSIVTGFRTEAFF
TGTGCCAGTAGTATAGTGACAGGGTTTCGCACTGAAGCTTTCTTT
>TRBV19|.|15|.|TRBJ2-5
CASSRRWFGQETQYF
TGTGCCAGTTCCCGCAGGTGGTTCGGCCAAGAGACCCAGTACTTC
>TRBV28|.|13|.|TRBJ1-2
CASSSTGSDGYTF
TGTGCCAGCAGCTCCACAGGGTCGGATGGCTACACCTTC
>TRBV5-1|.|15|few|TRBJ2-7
CASKWQGGGSYEQYF
TGCGCCAGCAAGTGGCAGGGAGGAGGCTCCTACGAGCAGTACTTC
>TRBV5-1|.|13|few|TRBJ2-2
CASSPEGTGELFF
TGCGCCAGCAGCCCGGAGGGGACCGGGGAGCTGTTTTTT
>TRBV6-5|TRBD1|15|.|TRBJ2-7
CASSYATGGSYEQYF
TGTGCCAGCAGTTACGCGACAGGGGGATCCTACGAGCAGTACTTC
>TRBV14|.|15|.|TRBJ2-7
CASSQGAGESYEQYF
TGTGCCAGCAGCCAAGGAGCAGGGGAATCCTACGAGCAGTACTTC
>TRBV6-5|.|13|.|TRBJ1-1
CASSYLGTPEAFF
TGTGCCAGCAGTTACCTTGGGACACCCGAAGCTTTCTTT
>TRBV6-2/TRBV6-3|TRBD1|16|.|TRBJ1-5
CASSRNGQGASQPQHF
TGTGCCAGCAGTCGCAATGGACAGGGGGCGTCACAGCCCCAGCATTTT
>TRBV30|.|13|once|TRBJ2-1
CAWSVRREGPQFF
TGTGCCTGGAGTGTACGGCGGGAAGGACCGCAGTTCTTC
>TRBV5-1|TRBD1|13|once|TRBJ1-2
CASSLGQGGGYTF
TGCGCCAGCAGCCTGGGACAGGGTGGCGGCTACACCTTC
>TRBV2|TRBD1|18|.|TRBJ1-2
CASSEARVTDRTNYGYTF
TGTGCCAGCAGTGAAGCGCGCGTAACGGACAGGACCAACTATGGCTACACCTTC
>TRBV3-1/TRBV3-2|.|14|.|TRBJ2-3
CASSQDPGTDTQYF
TGTGCCAGCAGCCAAGATCCAGGAACAGATACGCAGTATTTT
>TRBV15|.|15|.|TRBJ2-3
CATSRDFPMGHTQYF
TGTGCCACCAGCAGAGATTTTCCGATGGGGCATACGCAGTATTTT
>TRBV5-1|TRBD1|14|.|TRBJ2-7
CASSLVTGGGEQYF
TGCGCCAGCAGCTTGGTAACAGGGGGAGGCGAGCAGTACTTC